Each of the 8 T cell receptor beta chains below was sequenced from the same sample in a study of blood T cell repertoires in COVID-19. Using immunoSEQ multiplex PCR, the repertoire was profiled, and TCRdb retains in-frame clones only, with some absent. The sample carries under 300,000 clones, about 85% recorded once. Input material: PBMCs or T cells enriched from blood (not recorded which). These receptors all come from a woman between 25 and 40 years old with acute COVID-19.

CDR3 region: CASSSGQGANSPLHF. The CDR3 DNA is TGTGCCAGCTCATCGGGACAGGGGGCAAATTCACCCCTCCACTTT. The V call is TRBV18, the J call TRBJ1-6, with 12 bases matching TRBD1. Per the germline V gene, CDR1 is KGHSH and CDR2 is LQKENI. The V segment lost 5 bases and the J segment 7 bases; nucleotides outside the gene matches: 3. CDR3 length equals 15 residues. The variable domain in full, completed from reference TRBV18 and TRBJ1-6, reads NAGVMQNPRHLVRRRGQEARLRCSPMKGHSHVYWYRQLPEEGLKFMVYLQKENIIDESGMPKERFSAEFPKEGPSILRIQQVVRGDSAAYFCASSSGQGANSPLHFGNGTRLTVT.

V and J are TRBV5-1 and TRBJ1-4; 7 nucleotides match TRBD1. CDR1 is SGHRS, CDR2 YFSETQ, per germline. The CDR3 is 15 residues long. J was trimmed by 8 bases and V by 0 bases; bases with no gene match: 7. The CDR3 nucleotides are TGCGCCAGCAGCTTGGCCCCAGGGGGTGAAGAAAAACTGTTTTTT. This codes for CASSLAPGGEEKLFF.

CDR3 residues: CASSLALAGGPRETQYF. The CDR3 DNA reads TGCGCCAGCAGCTTGGCCCTAGCGGGAGGCCCTCGGGAGACCCAGTACTTC. V is TRBV5-1 and J is TRBJ2-5, with 11 bases fitting TRBD2. V gave up 0 bases and J gave up 5 bases; unmatched junction bases: 9. The CDR3 consists of 17 residues. CDR1 is SGHRS, CDR2 YFSETQ, per germline.

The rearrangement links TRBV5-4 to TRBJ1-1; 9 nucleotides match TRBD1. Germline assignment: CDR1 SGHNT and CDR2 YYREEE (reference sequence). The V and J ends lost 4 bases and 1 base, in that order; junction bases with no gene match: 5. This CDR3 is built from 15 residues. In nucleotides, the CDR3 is TGTGCCAGCAGCGGGACAGGGAGGAGGAACACTGAAGCTTTCTTT. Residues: CASSGTGRRNTEAFF. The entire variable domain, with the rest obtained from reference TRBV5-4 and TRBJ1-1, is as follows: ETGVTQSPTHLIKTRGQQVTLRCSSQSGHNTVSWYQQALGQGPQFIFQYYREEENGRGNFPPRFSGLQFPNYSSELNVNALELDDSALYLCASSGTGRRNTEAFFGQGTRLTVV.

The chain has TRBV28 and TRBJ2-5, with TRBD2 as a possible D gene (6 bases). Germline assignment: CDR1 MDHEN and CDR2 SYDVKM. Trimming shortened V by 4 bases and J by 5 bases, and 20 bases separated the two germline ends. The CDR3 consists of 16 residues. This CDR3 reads CASSWGLQRGFETQYF. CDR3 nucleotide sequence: TGTGCCAGCAGTTGGGGACTCCAGCGAGGTTTCGAGACCCAGTACTTC.

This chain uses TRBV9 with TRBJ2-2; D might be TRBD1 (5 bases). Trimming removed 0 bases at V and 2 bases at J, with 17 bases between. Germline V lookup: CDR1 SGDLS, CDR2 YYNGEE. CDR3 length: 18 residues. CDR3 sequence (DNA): TGTGCCAGCAGCGTAGAACCGGGTGGGGCGACAAACACCGGGGAGCTGTTTTTT. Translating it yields CASSVEPGGATNTGELFF.

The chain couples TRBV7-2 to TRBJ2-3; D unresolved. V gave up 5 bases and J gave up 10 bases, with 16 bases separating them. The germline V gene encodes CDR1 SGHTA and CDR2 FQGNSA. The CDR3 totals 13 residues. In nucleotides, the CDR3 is TGTGCCAGCAGCGTTCCTAGACCCCATTCGCAGTATTTT. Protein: CASSVPRPHSQYF.

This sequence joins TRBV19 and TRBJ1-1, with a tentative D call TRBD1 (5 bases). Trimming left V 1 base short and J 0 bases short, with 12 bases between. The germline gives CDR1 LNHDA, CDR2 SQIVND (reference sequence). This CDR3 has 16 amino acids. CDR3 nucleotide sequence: TGTGCCAGTAGTATAGCTCTAGACAGACTGAACACTGAAGCTTTCTTT. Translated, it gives CASSIALDRLNTEAFF.